Listed below are T cell receptor beta chains from one sample, sequenced in a study of identical twins. TCRdb analysed the 5' RACE reads with MiXCR anew, one entry per CDR3 protein. The sample lists about 660,000 distinct CDR3 sequences, about 9.4% occurring once. These data are also associated with another study on yellow fever vaccine responses in identical twins.

Sequenced input: PBMCs. These receptors came from a woman between 18 and 29 years old in good health. The CDR3 runs from the conserved cysteine through the conserved F or W. D genes are given only for firm matches. Clone size, where shown, is once, few, many, or a class for clones that have expanded.

V gene,D gene,J gene,clone size,CDR3 DNA,CDR3 protein
TRBV3-1,NA,TRBJ2-7,many,TGTGCCAGCAGCCAAGGAGCTCCCTACGAGCAGTACTTC,CASSQGAPYEQYF
TRBV27,NA,TRBJ2-3,NA,TGTGCCAGCAGTTTATCGAGAACCGAATCTTTCCTAGCTTCCAGAAGCACAGATACGCAGTATTTT,CASSLSRTESFLASRSTDTQYF
TRBV6-1,TRBD1,TRBJ1-2,NA,TGTGCCAGCAGTCCTGACAGGGGGCGGTCCCCCTATGGCTACACCTTC,CASSPDRGRSPYGYTF
TRBV25-1,TRBD1,TRBJ2-1,NA,TGTGCCAGCAGTGATGGACAGGGCAATGAGCAGTTCTTC,CASSDGQGNEQFF
TRBV12-3/TRBV12-4,NA,TRBJ2-3,NA,TGTGCCATCAGTTTAAATTTTTATCGGGACGGTAGCACAGATACGCAGTATTTT,CAISLNFYRDGSTDTQYF
TRBV3-1,NA,TRBJ2-7,NA,TGTGCCAGCAGCGATAGGGTCCACGAGCAGTACTTC,CASSDRVHEQYF
TRBV4-2,NA,TRBJ1-4,NA,TGTGCCAGCAGCCAAGACCCGAGCAGCCGTAATGAAAAACTGTTTTTT,CASSQDPSSRNEKLFF
TRBV7-2,TRBD2,TRBJ2-5,few,TGTGCCAGCACACCTCTAGCGGGGGGACGAGGAGAGACCCAGTACTTC,CASTPLAGGRGETQYF
TRBV5-4,NA,TRBJ2-1,few,TGTGCCAGCAGCTTGGACATCTCCGGGGCGAGGGATGAGCAGTTCTTC,CASSLDISGARDEQFF
TRBV7-2,NA,TRBJ2-2,NA,TGTGCCAGCAGCCCTAGGGCGATGGGAACCGGGGAGCTGTTTTTT,CASSPRAMGTGELFF
TRBV20-1,TRBD1,TRBJ1-6,few,TGCAGTGCTAGAGGTCTAACAGGGGAGAGTTCACCCCTCCACTTT,CSARGLTGESSPLHF
TRBV5-1,NA,TRBJ2-7,many,TGCGCCAGCAGCTTGGGCCTAGCGACCGCCTCCGAGCAGTACTTC,CASSLGLATASEQYF
TRBV27,TRBD1,TRBJ2-1,NA,TGTGCCAGCAGGGGCCTGGACAGGGGGCTTTGGAATGAGCAGTTCTTC,CASRGLDRGLWNEQFF
TRBV6-5,TRBD1,TRBJ2-1,many,TGTGCCAGCAGTTTAACACCTCCGGGACAGCCCTACAATGAGCAGTTCTTC,CASSLTPPGQPYNEQFF
TRBV21-1,NA,TRBJ2-1,few,TGTGCCAGCAGCAAAGTGCCCTCGGGCAAGGCGGGAGGACTCAATGAGCAGTTCTTC,CASSKVPSGKAGGLNEQFF
TRBV30,TRBD1,TRBJ2-2,NA,TGTGCCTGGAGTGCGGGACAGGGGATAACCGGGGAGCTGTTTTTT,CAWSAGQGITGELFF
TRBV6-2/TRBV6-3,NA,TRBJ1-5,NA,TGTGCCAGCAGTTACGGGACAATTAGCAATCAGCCCCAGCATTTT,CASSYGTISNQPQHF
TRBV18,NA,TRBJ2-7,NA,TGTGCCAGCTCACCTCTTCGAGATTCCTACGAGCAGTACTTC,CASSPLRDSYEQYF
TRBV19,TRBD1,TRBJ1-1,NA,TGTGCCAGTAGTCCTGGACAGGGGGCTTACACTGAAGCTTTCTTT,CASSPGQGAYTEAFF
TRBV20-1,TRBD2,TRBJ2-1,NA,TGCAGTGCTCGCACTAGCGGGAGGGAGAATGAGAAGTTCTTC,CSARTSGRENEKFF
TRBV9,TRBD1,TRBJ2-2,NA,TGTGCCAGCAGCGTAGGGGCAGGGGGTAACACCGGGGAGCTGTTTTTT,CASSVGAGGNTGELFF
TRBV12-3/TRBV12-4,NA,TRBJ2-7,many,TGTGCCAGCAGTTTAGCGAGGGTAGGAGAGCAGTACTTC,CASSLARVGEQYF
TRBV10-3,TRBD2,TRBJ2-3,many,TGTGCCATCATTATAGCGGGAGAGTCCTCAGATACGCAGTATTTT,CAIIIAGESSDTQYF
TRBV7-9,TRBD1,TRBJ2-1,few,TGTGCCAGCAGCTCGCACAGGGGGCACTACAATGAGCAGTTCTTC,CASSSHRGHYNEQFF
TRBV2,NA,TRBJ1-2,NA,TGTGCCAGCAGTGATAGGGGCTATGGCTACACCTTC,CASSDRGYGYTF
TRBV21-1,NA,TRBJ2-5,NA,TGTGCCAGCAGCAAAGCTCCATCATTAACGGAGACCCAGTACTTC,CASSKAPSLTETQYF
TRBV3-1,TRBD2,TRBJ2-2,many,TGTGCCAGCAGCCGGCGGGGAGGGACCGGGGAGCTGTTTTTT,CASSRRGGTGELFF